Each of the 8 T cell receptor beta chains below was sequenced from the same sample in a study of blood T cell repertoires in COVID-19. Produced via immunoSEQ multiplex PCR; TCRdb's table is partial and in-frame only. In the table there are some 220,000 clones, approximately 80% of which are singletons. The sequenced material came from peripheral blood. Receptors originate from a human donor in a cohort sampled during active COVID-19.

The CDR3 loop is CASSTLGGNTEAFF. The CDR3 DNA follows: TGTGCCAGCAGCACCCTAGGCGGGAACACTGAAGCTTTCTTT. The rearrangement links TRBV11-2 to TRBJ1-1; D gene uncertain. CDR3 length: 14 amino acids. Trimming took off 5 bases at V and 1 base at J, with 11 bases between the two ends. Per germline, CDR1 SGHAT and CDR2 FQNNGV.

This clone was seen once. This chain connects TRBV28 to TRBJ1-2; D ambiguous. This CDR3 region has 13 residues. Germline V gene data show CDR1 as MDHEN and CDR2 as SYDVKM. With 8 bases removed from V and 7 bases from J, the gap between germline ends came to 17 bases. The CDR3 sequence is CASQSEMQFGYTF. The CDR3 DNA follows: TGTGCCAGCCAATCGGAGATGCAGTTTGGCTACACCTTC.

This sequence joins TRBV28 and TRBJ1-2; 10 bases line up with TRBD1. The CDR3 has 15 residues. Looked up from germline, CDR1 is MDHEN and CDR2 is SYDVKM. J gave up 4 bases and V 10 bases, and 12 bases lay outside the gene matches. The CDR3: CATPEGGTGAYGYTF. CDR3 nucleotides: TGTGCCACCCCCGAGGGGGGGACAGGGGCCTATGGCTACACCTTC.

This clone was observed a handful of times. The V gene is TRBV7-3, the J gene TRBJ2-1; 7 nucleotides match TRBD1. The length of the CDR3 is 13 residues. Trimming removed 0 bases from V and 8 bases from J; junction bases left unmatched: 1. Germline V gene sequence: CDR1 SGHTA, CDR2 FQGTGA. This CDR3 is CASSLTRGHEQFF. CDR3 DNA: TGTGCCAGCAGCTTAACGAGGGGGCATGAGCAGTTCTTC. Full variable domain (remainder filled in from reference TRBV7-3 and TRBJ2-1): GAGVSQTPSNKVTEKGKYVELRCDPISGHTALYWYRQSLGQGPEFLIYFQGTGAADDSGLPNDRFFAVRPEGSVSTLKIQRTERGDSAVYLCASSLTRGHEQFFGPGTRLTVL.

This chain connects TRBV6-5 to TRBJ1-5; D ambiguous. Germline lookup yields CDR1 MNHEY and CDR2 SVGAGI. V was clipped by 4 bases and J by 9 bases, with 10 bases between them. This CDR3 is built from 12 residues. CDR3 bases: TGTGCCAGCAGTTCATATGGAGGGCCCCAGCATTTT. This encodes CASSSYGGPQHF.

V usage is TRBV28 and J usage is TRBJ2-7; 7 nucleotides match TRBD2. The J segment lost 4 bases and the V segment lost 10 bases, leaving 10 bases of the junction unmatched. The CDR3 is 13 residues long. CDR1 and CDR2 from the germline V gene are MDHEN and SYDVKM. CDR3 sequence (DNA): TGTGCCACCTTACCGGGAGGAGGATACGAGCAGTACTTC. Amino acid sequence: CATLPGGGYEQYF.

The chain carries TRBV7-9 and TRBJ2-3; 7 nucleotides match TRBD1. This CDR3 comprises 15 residues. Unmatched junction bases numbered 11, after V lost 5 bases and J lost 6 bases. Germline-derived CDR1 and CDR2 are SEHNR and FQNEAQ (reference sequence). CDR3: CASSKGQLLSDTQYF. The CDR3 DNA is TGTGCCAGCAGCAAGGGACAGTTGCTGTCCGATACGCAGTATTTT.

V is TRBV28 and J is TRBJ1-5; 8 bases are shared with TRBD1. Germline V gives CDR1 MDHEN, CDR2 SYDVKM. J lost 6 bases, V lost 5 bases, and 3 bases had no gene match. The CDR3 is 13 amino acids. CDR3: CASSRTGRQPQHF. The CDR3 nucleotides are TGTGCCAGCAGTCGGACAGGGCGTCAGCCCCAGCATTTT.